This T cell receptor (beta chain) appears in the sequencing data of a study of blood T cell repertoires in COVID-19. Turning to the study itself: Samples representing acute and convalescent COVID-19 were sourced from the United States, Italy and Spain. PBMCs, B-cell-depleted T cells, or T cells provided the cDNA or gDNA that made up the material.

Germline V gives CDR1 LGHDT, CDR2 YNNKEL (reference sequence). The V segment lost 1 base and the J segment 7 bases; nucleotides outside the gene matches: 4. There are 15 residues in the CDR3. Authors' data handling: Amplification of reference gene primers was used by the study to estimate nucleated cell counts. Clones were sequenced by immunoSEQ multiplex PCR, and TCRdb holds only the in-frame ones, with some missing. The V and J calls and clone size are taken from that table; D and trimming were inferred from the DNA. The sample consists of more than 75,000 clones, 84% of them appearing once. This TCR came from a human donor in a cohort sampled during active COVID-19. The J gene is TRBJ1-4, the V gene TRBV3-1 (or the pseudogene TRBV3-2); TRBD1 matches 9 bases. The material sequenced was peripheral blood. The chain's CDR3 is CASSQGTGVVEKLFF. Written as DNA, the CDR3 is TGTGCCAGCAGCCAAGGGACAGGGGTTGTTGAAAAACTGTTTTTT.